This T cell receptor (beta chain) was sequenced in a study of T-cell memory formation after mild COVID-19. Germline V gene lookup returns CDR1 MNHNS and CDR2 SASEGT. V was clipped by 6 bases and J by 2 bases, with 8 bases between them. The CDR3 runs 13 residues. TCRdb used MiXCR to reprocess the 5' RACE reads, holding one entry per CDR3 protein. The sample lists 250,000 to 400,000 distinct CDR3 sequences; roughly an eighth were seen once. The sequence came from a man younger than 30 who had mild COVID-19 (a few samples of this study predate the infection). Cell type and time point are not known. This rearrangement joins TRBV6-1 to TRBJ1-3, with unresolved D. Sequenced material: PBMCs or a T cell subset sorted from them (not recorded which). CDR3 amino acids: CASSRGAGNTIYF. DNA for the CDR3: TGTGCCAGCAGCCGGGGAGCTGGAAACACCATATATTTT.